This TCR beta chain was obtained from a study of T cells in Graves' hyperthyroidism and ophthalmopathy. Findings of the study overall: Ophthalmopathy, which appeared later, was predicted by the model a median approximately six months before onset.

Uncontrolled infection, other autoimmune disease, pregnancy or lactation disqualified patients from enrolment. Germline-derived CDR1 and CDR2 are SGDLS and YYNGEE. This CDR3 region has 18 residues. The V and J ends lost 1 base and 4 bases, in that order; junction bases with no gene match: 14. RNA transcripts yielded amplified TCR beta CDR3 regions. HTBI primers were the set used in a first-round RT-PCR of the TCR CDR3. A single record per CDR3 protein comes from TCRdb applying MiXCR to the multiplex PCR reads. Of hundreds of thousands of distinct CDR3 sequences in the sample, 16% were seen once. In this sample, this clonotype turned up many times. Its antigen is unknown.

V gene TRBV9 combines with J gene TRBJ2-3, with TRBD2 matching over 8 bases. The origin of this receptor is a woman aged 40 to 50 with Graves' ophthalmopathy. Material: blood. CDR3 sequence (DNA): TGTGCCAGCAGCGTATCCCCAATAGCGGGGCTTTCTCCAGATACGCAGTATTTT. This codes for CASSVSPIAGLSPDTQYF.